The 4 T cell receptor beta chains in this list originate from one sample, sequenced in a study of CD8 T cells in ankylosing spondylitis. Notes on the study in general: Typical of ankylosing spondylitis blood, it appeared, was a TCR beta motif of fewer than 10 highly homologous variants.

Using its own MiXCR run on the 5' RACE reads, TCRdb lists one record per CDR3 protein. The sample consists of some 840,000 distinct CDR3 sequences, over 9.5% of them appearing once. What these receptors recognize is not known. Sequenced input: blood, either unsorted or a sorted T cell fraction (not recorded which). The source of these receptors is a male donor with ankylosing spondylitis.

This clonotype was seen at least ten times. V gene TRBV5-1 combines with J gene TRBJ2-4; a possible D gene is TRBD1 (6 bases). This CDR3 spans 16 amino acids. Looked up from germline, CDR1 is SGHRS and CDR2 is YFSETQ. V was cut by 4 bases and J by 3 bases, with 17 bases left in between. CDR3 sequence (DNA): TGCGCCAGCAGCCAGTACCAGGGGATTGGCAAAAACATTCAGTACTTC. It translates to CASSQYQGIGKNIQYF.

This clonotype came up many times. The chain is built from TRBV5-1 and TRBJ1-1; 10 positions match TRBD1. Germline CDR1 reads SGHRS; CDR2 reads YFSETQ. With V trimmed by 0 bases and J by 6 bases, 5 bases remained unmatched. The length of the CDR3 is 15 residues. CDR3 protein: CASSLDPGQGSEAFF. CDR3 bases: TGCGCCAGCAGCTTGGATCCGGGACAGGGGTCTGAAGCTTTCTTT.

Many counts were recorded for this clonotype. The chain combines TRBV5-1 with TRBJ1-1; D ambiguous. CDR1 SGHRS and CDR2 YFSETQ come from the germline V gene. This CDR3 contains 13 residues. V lost 2 bases, J lost 3 bases, and 8 bases lay in between. The CDR3 loop is CASSLLEDTEAFF. CDR3 in DNA: TGCGCCAGCAGCTTATTGGAGGACACTGAAGCTTTCTTT.

This clonotype showed up many times. The chain uses TRBV5-1 and TRBJ2-1; 10 bases match TRBD2. CDR1 is SGHRS, CDR2 YFSETQ, per germline. The CDR3 sequence is 16 residues long. Trimming at V came to 0 bases and at J to 5 bases, leaving 5 bases not matched to a gene. CDR3 DNA: TGCGCCAGCAGCTTGGCCGGGACTAGCGTTAACAATGAGCAGTTCTTC. Amino acid sequence: CASSLAGTSVNNEQFF.